What follows are 32 T cell receptor beta chains derived from one specimen sequenced in a study of Graves' ophthalmopathy and Graves' hyperthyroidism. Researchers took RNA transcripts and amplified TCR beta CDR3 regions from them. First-round RT-PCR with HTBI primers preceded a second-round multiplex PCR. TCRdb processed the multiplex PCR reads anew with MiXCR; each CDR3 protein has one entry. The repertoire holds some 400,000 distinct CDR3 sequences, with around 19% as singletons. The sample taken for sequencing was peripheral blood. These receptors all stem from a woman aged 18 to 35 with Graves' ophthalmopathy.

This clonotype was picked up many times. This sequence joins TRBV18 and TRBJ1-2; tentative D call: TRBD1 (5 bases). CDR1 is KGHSH, CDR2 LQKENI, per germline. The CDR3 is 12 amino acids. The ends were cut back, 3 bases at V and 9 bases at J, with 11 bases in the middle. The CDR3 DNA reads TGTGCCAGCTCACCTCGGGACGGGAGCTACACCTTC. Protein sequence: CASSPRDGSYTF.

This clonotype has a count of ten or more. The chain has TRBV7-2 and TRBJ1-1; D may be TRBD1 (6 bases). CDR3 length equals 14 residues. V lost 5 bases and J 4 bases, leaving 14 bases between the germline ends. Germline loops: CDR1 SGHTA, CDR2 FQGNSA. The CDR3 DNA is TGTGCCAGCAGCCCCCGGCAGGGGACCACTGAAGCTTTCTTT. Its translation is CASSPRQGTTEAFF.

This clonotype was detected many times. V and J are TRBV19 and TRBJ1-3; the D gene is possibly TRBD1 (5 bases). Trimming cost V 8 bases and J 0 bases, with 14 bases left between them. The CDR3 contains 15 residues. Germline values: CDR1 LNHDA, CDR2 SQIVND (reference sequence). The CDR3 DNA sequence: TGTGCCAGTCGCGACAGACCTTTCTCTGGAAACACCATATATTTT. Its protein is CASRDRPFSGNTIYF. The full variable domain, its missing parts supplied by reference TRBV19 and TRBJ1-3, is DGGITQSPKYLFRKEGQNVTLSCEQNLNHDAMYWYRQDPGQGLRLIYYSQIVNDFQKGDIAEGYSVSREKKESFPLTVTSAQKNPTAFYLCASRDRPFSGNTIYFGEGSWLTVV.

This clonotype was seen repeatedly, ten times or more. The chain joins TRBV29-1 to TRBJ1-1; 8 bases are a match to TRBD1. Germline V gene sequence: CDR1 SQVTM, CDR2 ANQGSEA. The ends lost 5 bases at V and 0 bases at J; junction bases unmatched: 2. This CDR3 has 13 amino acids. In nucleotides, the CDR3 is TGCAGCGTTCGACAGGGGATGAACACTGAAGCTTTCTTT. Amino acids: CSVRQGMNTEAFF. The full variable domain, with the rest looked up from reference TRBV29-1 and TRBJ1-1, is SAVISQKPSRDICQRGTSLTIQCQVDSQVTMMFWYRQQPGQSLTLIATANQGSEATYESGFVIDKFPISRPNLTFSTLTVSNMSPEDSSIYLCSVRQGMNTEAFFGQGTRLTVV.

The rearrangement uses TRBV2 and TRBJ1-1; TRBD1 matches 8 bases. CDR1 is SNHLY and CDR2 is FYNNEI in the germline V gene. The CDR3 contains 12 residues. Trimming cost V 4 bases and J 7 bases; bases outside gene matches: 2. CDR3: CASSGQGFEAFF. The CDR3 DNA is TGTGCCAGCAGTGGACAGGGGTTTGAAGCTTTCTTT.

This clonotype was observed many times. The chain is built from TRBV7-2 and TRBJ2-5; D possibly corresponds to TRBD1 (5 bases). V was trimmed by 1 base and J by 6 bases, leaving 12 bases between them. The CDR3 is made up of 14 amino acids. CDR1 is SGHTA and CDR2 is FQGNSA in the germline V gene. DNA of the CDR3: TGTGCCAGCAGCTTAGAGGGTGGGGCCCAGACCCAGTACTTC. It specifies CASSLEGGAQTQYF.

The sample holds many counts of this clonotype. The gene calls are TRBV11-2 and TRBJ2-7; unclear D gene. The CDR3 has 14 residues. Germline V gene sequence: CDR1 SGHAT, CDR2 FQNNGV. V was pared by 5 bases and J by 2 bases, with 13 bases between. CDR3 sequence reads: CASSPSSRTYEQYF. The CDR3 region has the DNA TGTGCCAGCAGCCCAAGTAGTCGGACCTACGAGCAGTACTTC.

This clonotype was recorded many times. A much larger clonotype is one base distant, so this may be a read error. The V call is TRBV28, the J call TRBJ1-2, with 10 bases lining up with TRBD1. The CDR3 consists of 16 residues. Trimming took 10 bases from V and 0 from J; bases not matched to a gene: 11. Germline V CDR1 and CDR2: MDHEN, SYDVKM. The CDR3 region is CANRKTGGSTNYGYTF. The CDR3 DNA reads TGTGCCAACAGAAAGACAGGGGGCAGTACTAACTATGGCTACACCTTC.

This clonotype was counted at least ten times. The CDR3 DNA sequence: TGTGCCAGCAGCTTTAGGACAGGGGGCGGCTACACCTTC. It is translated as CASSFRTGGGYTF. The chain links TRBV6-5 to TRBJ1-2, with 11 positions matching TRBD1. From germline, CDR1 is MNHEY and CDR2 SVGAGI. Trimming at V came to 6 bases and at J to 8 bases, leaving 5 bases not matched to a gene. This CDR3 contains 13 residues.

This clonotype has ten or more counts. The V call is TRBV9, the J call TRBJ2-7; D unclear. V was cut by 0 bases and J by 3 bases, with 10 bases left in between. Germline V gene sequence: CDR1 SGDLS, CDR2 YYNGEE. This CDR3 has 14 residues. The CDR3 coding sequence is TGTGCCAGCAGCGTAGACCCCTTAAACTACGAGCAGTACTTC. Protein: CASSVDPLNYEQYF.

This clonotype was seen ten or more times. The chain couples TRBV20-1 to TRBJ1-6, with a tentative D call TRBD1 (5 bases). Trimming took off 1 base at V and 8 bases at J, with 15 bases between the two ends. CDR3 size: 15 residues. Germline CDR1 reads DFQATT; CDR2 reads SNEGSKA (reference sequence). The chain's CDR3 is CSARGATQGYSPLHF. The CDR3 coding sequence is TGCAGTGCTAGAGGAGCAACTCAGGGTTATTCACCCCTCCACTTT.

This clonotype occurred many times. The V call is TRBV28, the J call TRBJ2-7; 8 bases line up with TRBD1. V trimming: 4 bases; J trimming: 2 bases; junction bases outside the gene matches: 4. The CDR3 loop spans 14 amino acids. Germline V CDR1 and CDR2: MDHEN, SYDVKM. This CDR3 reads CASSSRQGTYEQYF. In nucleotides, the CDR3 is TGTGCCAGCAGTTCCCGACAGGGGACCTACGAGCAGTACTTC.

The table lists this clonotype with a few counts. The V call is TRBV24-1, the J call TRBJ1-5; D remains unclear. The germline V gene has CDR1 KGHDR and CDR2 SFDVKD. The V gene lost 4 bases and the J gene lost 6 bases, with 12 bases spanning the gap. The CDR3 covers 14 residues. CDR3 sequence (DNA): TGTGCCACCAGTGACCCGGGAACTGGTCAGCCCCAGCATTTT. This sequence encodes CATSDPGTGQPQHF.

At least ten counts were recorded for this clonotype. This rearrangement joins TRBV6-1 to TRBJ2-7, with D possibly matching TRBD2 (5 bases). The CDR3 consists of 16 residues. The germline CDR1 and CDR2 sequences are MNHNS and SASEGT. V lost 7 bases, J lost 0 bases, and 19 bases lay in between. The DNA of the CDR3 is TGTGCCAGCAAAAGCCTAATAAAGCGGAGCTCCTACGAGCAGTACTTC. Amino acid sequence: CASKSLIKRSSYEQYF.

This clonotype was picked up many times. This rearrangement joins TRBV7-8 to TRBJ1-3; D remains ambiguous. The CDR3 is 17 residues long. V shed 2 bases and J shed 0 bases, with 14 bases lying between them. Germline V gene sequence: CDR1 SGHVS, CDR2 FQNEAQ. CDR3 amino acids: CASSLYGSFSSGNTIYF. CDR3 bases: TGTGCCAGCAGCTTATACGGCAGCTTCAGCTCTGGAAACACCATATATTTT.

This clonotype was counted many times. V is TRBV6-2 or TRBV6-3 and J is TRBJ2-5; no definite D call. V lost 6 bases and J 5 bases, leaving 16 bases between the germline ends. The CDR3 covers 14 residues. Germline V gene data show CDR1 as MNHEY and CDR2 as SVGEGT. CDR3 loop: CASSRSSLRETQYF. CDR3 DNA: TGTGCCAGCAGCCGAAGTTCCCTCCGGGAGACCCAGTACTTC.

Ten or more counts support this clonotype. J is TRBJ1-2 and V is TRBV6-1; D is possibly TRBD1 (5 bases). V gave up 3 bases and J gave up 8 bases, with 10 bases separating them. Germline assignment: CDR1 MNHNS and CDR2 SASEGT. The length of the CDR3 is 12 residues. DNA for the CDR3: TGTGCCAGCAGTGAGCAGGGACGAGGCTACACCTTC. Protein: CASSEQGRGYTF.

The sample holds many counts of this clonotype. Mismatch with germline at one junction end may stem from a read error. The chain couples TRBV19 to TRBJ1-6; 9 positions match TRBD1. Germline values: CDR1 LNHDA, CDR2 SQIVND (reference sequence). The CDR3 is 14 amino acids. The CDR3 loop is CASSLTGGASPLHF. CDR3 DNA sequence: TGCGCCAGTAGCCTTACAGGGGGCGCTTCACCCCTCCACTTT.

In its sample, this clonotype was seen many times. The chain is built from TRBV27 and TRBJ2-4; 11 nucleotides align to TRBD2. V gave up 6 bases and J gave up 6 bases; unmatched junction bases: 7. The CDR3 loop spans 15 amino acids. The germline gives CDR1 MNHEY, CDR2 SMNVEV (reference sequence). The CDR3 loop is CASRLAGGPSNIQYF. The CDR3 DNA reads as TGTGCCAGCAGATTAGCGGGAGGGCCCTCAAACATTCAGTACTTC.

In its sample, this clonotype was seen many times. The chain is built from TRBV11-2 and TRBJ2-5; 10 bases map to TRBD1. The CDR3 totals 17 residues. Losses at the gene ends were 5 bases for V and 1 base for J; bases not matched to a gene: 10. Germline lookup yields CDR1 SGHAT and CDR2 FQNNGV. CDR3: CASSIGTGVAPQETQYF. The DNA for the CDR3 is TGTGCCAGCAGCATCGGGACAGGGGTCGCCCCCCAAGAGACCCAGTACTTC.

This clonotype was observed many times. This chain connects TRBV12-3 or TRBV12-4 to TRBJ1-1; D call uncertain. The CDR3 is 12 residues long. Deletions cut 3 bases from V and 5 bases from J, with 7 bases between. CDR3 coding DNA: TGTGCCAGCAGTTTTGGCCGGACTGAAGCTTTCTTT. Translating gives CASSFGRTEAFF.

The chain links TRBV11-2 to TRBJ1-5; unclear D gene. The CDR3 contains 17 residues. The V gene's germline CDR1 is SGHAT and CDR2 FQNNGV. The V end lost 3 bases, the J end lost 1 base, and 16 bases lay between the germline ends. The CDR3 is CASSLGRSSGSNQPQHF. CDR3 nucleotide sequence: TGTGCCAGCAGCTTGGGGAGATCCTCCGGGAGCAATCAGCCCCAGCATTTT.

This clonotype was found many times. The CDR3, as DNA: TGTGCCAGCAGTTTAACCCCCCGGGATGGCTACACCTTC. It codes for CASSLTPRDGYTF. The V call is TRBV12-3 or TRBV12-4, the J call TRBJ1-2; D gene uncertain. The V and J ends lost 2 bases and 6 bases respectively, with 10 bases between them. This CDR3 is built from 13 residues.

This chain uses TRBV12-3 or TRBV12-4 with TRBJ2-7; TRBD2 matches at 7 bases. V trimming: 4 bases; J trimming: 5 bases; junction bases outside the gene matches: 5. This CDR3 comprises 13 residues. CDR3 sequence: CASSWEGLNEQYF. CDR3 bases: TGTGCCAGCAGTTGGGAGGGACTTAACGAGCAGTACTTC.

This clonotype occurred many times. The J gene is TRBJ2-5, the V gene TRBV6-5, with D uncertain. The CDR3 totals 15 residues. Trimming stripped 6 bases from V and 5 bases from J, with 19 bases between. Germline CDR1 and CDR2: MNHEY and SVGAGI. The CDR3 sequence: CASRTRASGRETQYF. As DNA, the CDR3 is TGTGCCAGCAGAACTCGAGCCAGTGGCCGGGAGACCCAGTACTTC.

This clonotype was seen many times. One base away lies a much larger clone, so this may be a sequencing read error. The chain recombines TRBV6-2 or TRBV6-3 with TRBJ1-1, with a possible D match to TRBD1 (5 bases). Looked up from germline, CDR1 is MNHEY and CDR2 is SVGEGT. V was clipped by 2 bases and J by 0 bases, with 7 bases between them. This CDR3 is built from 14 residues. CDR3 DNA: TGTGCCAGCAGTTACGGCAGGGTGAACACTGAAGCTTTCTTT. This encodes CASSYGRVNTEAFF.

The table lists this clonotype with many counts. This chain joins TRBV12-3 or TRBV12-4 and TRBJ1-2, with a tentative D call TRBD1 (6 bases). Trimming cost V 7 bases and J 4 bases, with 19 bases left between them. The CDR3 consists of 15 residues. This chain's CDR3 is CASTLITTGIYGYTF. The CDR3 coding sequence is TGTGCCAGCACTCTGATTACGACAGGCATCTATGGCTACACCTTC.

This clonotype has at least ten counts. V and J are TRBV27 and TRBJ1-5; 10 nucleotides agree with TRBD1. CDR3 length: 16 amino acids. From germline, CDR1 is MNHEY and CDR2 SMNVEV (reference sequence). Losses at the gene ends were 4 bases for V and 4 bases for J; bases not matched to a gene: 7. CDR3 residues: CASSSSGQGRNQPQHF. In DNA form, the CDR3 reads TGTGCCAGCAGTTCGTCGGGACAGGGGCGAAATCAGCCCCAGCATTTT.

At least ten counts were recorded for this clonotype. The chain recombines TRBV24-1 with TRBJ2-2, with a possible D match to TRBD1 (5 bases). V was pared by 3 bases and J by 3 bases, with 13 bases between. The length of the CDR3 is 16 residues. Germline V gives CDR1 KGHDR, CDR2 SFDVKD. The CDR3 region has the DNA TGTGCCACCAGTGATATAGGGGCGGCGGACACCGGGGAGCTGTTTTTT. Protein: CATSDIGAADTGELFF.

There are many counts of this clonotype. This rearrangement joins TRBV19 to TRBJ2-2; D assignment may be TRBD1 or TRBD2 (5 bases each). The CDR3 covers 16 residues. The germline V gene has CDR1 LNHDA and CDR2 SQIVND (reference sequence). V lost 6 bases, J lost 9 bases, and 23 bases lay in between. The CDR3: CASRTSGAPGIWELFF. The DNA for the CDR3 is TGTGCCAGTAGAACCTCCGGGGCCCCCGGAATTTGGGAGCTGTTTTTT. Variable domain in full (rest from reference TRBV19 and TRBJ2-2): DGGITQSPKYLFRKEGQNVTLSCEQNLNHDAMYWYRQDPGQGLRLIYYSQIVNDFQKGDIAEGYSVSREKKESFPLTVTSAQKNPTAFYLCASRTSGAPGIWELFFGEGSRLTVL.

This clonotype was seen ten or more times. This rearrangement joins TRBV28 to TRBJ2-6; 7 nucleotides agree with TRBD1. Germline lookup yields CDR1 MDHEN and CDR2 SYDVKM. The CDR3 length is 18 residues. V trimming: 5 bases; J trimming: 0 bases; junction bases outside the gene matches: 10. The CDR3 here is CASSPPGTVSSGANVLTF. CDR3 coding DNA: TGTGCCAGCAGTCCCCCCGGGACAGTAAGCTCTGGGGCCAACGTCCTGACTTTC.

This clonotype has ten or more counts. This chain joins TRBV12-3 or TRBV12-4 and TRBJ2-2, with D unresolved. The CDR3 is 16 residues long. The ends were cut back, 1 base at V and 0 bases at J, with 9 bases in the middle. The CDR3 sequence: CASSLGSRANTGELFF. CDR3 DNA sequence: TGTGCCAGCAGTTTAGGGAGCAGAGCGAACACCGGGGAGCTGTTTTTT.